A selection of T cell receptor beta chains follows, all from one sample in a study of control samples from healthy donors and cancer patients. Data came from immunoSEQ multiplex PCR; TCRdb stores just in-frame clones and leaves some out. The data show approximately 140,000 clones, with roughly 93% seen just once and 5.8% held by the top ten. Material for sequencing was blood. These receptors all stem from a man between 18 and 29 years old in good health. Each CDR3 is given with its conserved first and last residue. Each record gives: clone size, D gene, J gene, CDR3 length, V gene, CDR3 DNA, CDR3 protein. D genes are given only for firm matches. Expanded clones are given a class, and other clones once, few, many or no size at all.

NA	NA	TRBJ1-1	10	TRBV7-2	TGTGCCAGCGGGAACACTGAAGCTTTCTTT	CASGNTEAFF
NA	TRBD1	TRBJ1-3	22	TRBV5-1	TGCGCCAGCAGCTTGGCGGTCCATCCGACACTGTCACAGGGGAGGTCTGGAAACACCATATATTTT	CASSLAVHPTLSQGRSGNTIYF
NA	TRBD1	TRBJ1-2	14	TRBV5-8	TGTGCCAGCAGCGGGGGACAGCCTAACTATGGCTACACCTTC	CASSGGQPNYGYTF
NA	TRBD2	TRBJ2-7	16	TRBV7-2	TGTGCCAGCAGCTTAGTTCTCGGGGGGATCTCCTACGAGCAGTACTTC	CASSLVLGGISYEQYF
NA	TRBD1	TRBJ2-7	13	TRBV10-3	TGTGCCATCAGTGTAGACAGGGGGTACGAGCAGTACTTC	CAISVDRGYEQYF
NA	NA	TRBJ1-2	14	TRBV14	TGTGCCAGCAGCCAAGCCCGGTGGGTTGATGGCTACACCTTC	CASSQARWVDGYTF
NA	NA	TRBJ2-1	19	TRBV5-1	TGCGCCAGCAGCTCACAGGGTCACCGAAGTAAGAGCTCCTACAATGAGCAGTTCTTC	CASSSQGHRSKSSYNEQFF
NA	TRBD1	TRBJ2-1	15	TRBV30	TGTGCCTGGAGTGTACCGGGACAGGGGATCAATGAGCAGTTCTTC	CAWSVPGQGINEQFF
NA	NA	TRBJ1-2	15	TRBV6-5	TGTGCCACTCTGTCACTACAGGGAATTAACTATGGCTACACCTTC	CATLSLQGINYGYTF
NA	NA	TRBJ1-3	14	TRBV2	TGTGCCACCGAAGAACAAGGAACGGGAAACACCATATATTTT	CATEEQGTGNTIYF
NA	TRBD1	TRBJ1-2	14	TRBV28	TGTGCCAGCAGTATTCCGGGACAGGGAGGGGGCTACACCTTC	CASSIPGQGGGYTF
NA	NA	TRBJ2-7	12	TRBV6-5	TGTGCCAGCACTTGGGACGTTTACGAGCAGTACTTC	CASTWDVYEQYF
NA	NA	TRBJ1-1	14	TRBV6-2/TRBV6-3	TGTGCCAGCAGTTACTCTCGACGGCCTACCGAAGCTTTCTTT	CASSYSRRPTEAFF
once	NA	TRBJ2-7	13	TRBV6-5	TGTGCCAGCAGCTGGGGCCAGGCCTACGAGCAGTACTTC	CASSWGQAYEQYF
NA	NA	TRBJ1-1	13	TRBV6-5	TGTGCCAGCACAGACAGCAGGGTCACTGAAGCTTTCTTT	CASTDSRVTEAFF
NA	NA	TRBJ1-1	13	TRBV11-3	TGTGCCAGCAGCCTAGCCCCGGGGGCTGAAGCTTTCTTT	CASSLAPGAEAFF
once	NA	TRBJ1-5	13	TRBV12-3/TRBV12-4	TGTGCCAGCAGTTTAGGGGAGTATCAGCCCCAGCATTTT	CASSLGEYQPQHF
NA	NA	TRBJ2-1	13	TRBV4-3	TGCGCCAGCAGCCAAGATGGGCTAGCGGAGCAGTTCTTC	CASSQDGLAEQFF
NA	NA	TRBJ1-5	13	TRBV6-6	TGTGCCAGTACGGTCAGGAGCAATCAGCCCCAGCATTTT	CASTVRSNQPQHF
NA	NA	TRBJ1-2	14	TRBV6-5	TGTGCCAGCAGCTTAGACAGAAGACTCTATGGCTACACCTTC	CASSLDRRLYGYTF
NA	NA	TRBJ2-5	15	TRBV27	TGTGCCAGCAGTTTATCCCCTCGGGTGTCTGAGACCCAGTACTTC	CASSLSPRVSETQYF
NA	NA	TRBJ1-1	13	TRBV7-9	TGTGCCAGCAGCGGTATAGAAAACACTGAAGCTTTCTTT	CASSGIENTEAFF
NA	NA	TRBJ1-1	16	TRBV15	TGTGCCACCAGCAGAGATCTTAAGGATATGAACACTGAAGCTTTCTTT	CATSRDLKDMNTEAFF
NA	NA	TRBJ1-3	17	TRBV5-1	TGCGCCAGCAGCTTACGAGGGGTGGGGGGCATCGGCAACACCATATATTTT	CASSLRGVGGIGNTIYF
NA	NA	TRBJ2-3	14	TRBV30	TGTGCCTGGAGTGTTGGGTCTCCCACAGATACGCAGTATTTT	CAWSVGSPTDTQYF
NA	TRBD1	TRBJ2-1	16	TRBV7-9	TGTGCCAGCAGCGGACCGACAGGGGTAATCTACAATGAGCAGTTCTTC	CASSGPTGVIYNEQFF
NA	NA	TRBJ1-5	15	TRBV7-8	TGTGCCAGCAGCTTAATGGCAGGGTTCAATCAGCCCCAGCATTTT	CASSLMAGFNQPQHF
NA	NA	TRBJ2-7	14	TRBV13	TGTGCCAGCAGCGTACTAGGGAGCGGGTACGAGCAGTACTTC	CASSVLGSGYEQYF
NA	NA	TRBJ2-7	16	TRBV28	TGTGCCAGCAGCTCCGACACCCCCCCCTGGAACTCCGAGCAGTACTTC	CASSSDTPPWNSEQYF
NA	NA	TRBJ1-1	15	TRBV9	TGTGCCAGCACCCCCTACGGGAATACGAACACTGAAGCTTTCTTT	CASTPYGNTNTEAFF
NA	NA	TRBJ2-7	15	TRBV28	TGTGCCAGCAGCCTTATGGGAAGGGGATCAGGGGAGCAGTACTTC	CASSLMGRGSGEQYF
NA	NA	TRBJ1-2	14	TRBV7-9	TGTGCCAGCGCCCGAAATGATGGATTTTATGGCTACACCTTC	CASARNDGFYGYTF
NA	TRBD2	TRBJ2-1	11	TRBV12-3/TRBV12-4	TGTGCCAGCAGTTTAGGGGGGGGTAAGTTCTTC	CASSLGGGKFF
NA	NA	TRBJ1-5	15	TRBV28	TGTGCCAGCAGTCAAGTCTGGCAGGGCAGTCAGCCCCAGCATTTT	CASSQVWQGSQPQHF
NA	TRBD1	TRBJ1-5	15	TRBV19	TGTGCCAGTCAGGAGGGACAGCAAAGAAATCAGCCCCAGCATTTT	CASQEGQQRNQPQHF
NA	NA	TRBJ1-2	15	TRBV3-1/TRBV3-2	TGTGCCAGCAGCCAAGGGTTCGTGGGTCACTATGGCTACACCTTC	CASSQGFVGHYGYTF
NA	NA	TRBJ1-1	13	TRBV19	TGTGCCAGTAGTATGGGGGGTTACACTGAAGCTTTCTTT	CASSMGGYTEAFF
NA	NA	TRBJ1-5	14	TRBV13	TGTGCCAGCAGCTTAGAAGGGAGGGGTCAGCCCCAGCATTTT	CASSLEGRGQPQHF
NA	NA	TRBJ2-1	12	TRBV18	TGTGCCAGCTCTGCAACAGGGAATGAGCAGTTCTTC	CASSATGNEQFF